Sequencing of this T cell receptor (beta chain) was carried out in a study of shared clonotypes between healthy human individuals. Germline V CDR1 and CDR2: MNHNS, SASEGT. This CDR3 has 15 residues. With 8 bases clipped from V and 6 bases from J, the junction kept 15 bases outside the gene matches. Libraries were prepared by immunoSEQ multiplex PCR; TCRdb keeps only in-frame clonotypes and omits some of them. The repertoire holds under 2,000,000 clones, with 85% to 95% as singletons. Selected positively for CCR7 and CD45RO-negative, naive CD8 cells excluded terminally differentiated effector memory CD45RA+ cells.

The sequencing input was naive CD8+ T cells sorted from blood. The TCR sequence derives from a man aged 18 to 29 in good health. The chain couples TRBV6-1 to TRBJ2-5, with 7 bases that match TRBD2. The CDR3 spells CASETTGTMGQTQYF. CDR3 nucleotide sequence: TGTGCCAGCGAAACCACCGGGACTATGGGACAGACCCAGTACTTC.